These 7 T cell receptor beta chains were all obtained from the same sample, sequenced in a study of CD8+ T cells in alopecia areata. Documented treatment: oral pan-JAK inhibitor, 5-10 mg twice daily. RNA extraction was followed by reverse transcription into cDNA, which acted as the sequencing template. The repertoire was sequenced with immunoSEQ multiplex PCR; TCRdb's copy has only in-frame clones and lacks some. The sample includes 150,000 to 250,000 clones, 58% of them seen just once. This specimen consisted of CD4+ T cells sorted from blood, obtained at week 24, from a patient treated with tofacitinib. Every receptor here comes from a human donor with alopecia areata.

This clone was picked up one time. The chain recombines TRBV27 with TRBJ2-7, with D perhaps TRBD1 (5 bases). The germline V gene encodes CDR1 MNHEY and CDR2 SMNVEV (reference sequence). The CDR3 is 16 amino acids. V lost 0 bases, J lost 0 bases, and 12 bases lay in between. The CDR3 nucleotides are TGTGCCAGCAGTTTATCGTATCAGGGCATCTCCTACGAGCAGTACTTC. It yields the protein CASSLSYQGISYEQYF.

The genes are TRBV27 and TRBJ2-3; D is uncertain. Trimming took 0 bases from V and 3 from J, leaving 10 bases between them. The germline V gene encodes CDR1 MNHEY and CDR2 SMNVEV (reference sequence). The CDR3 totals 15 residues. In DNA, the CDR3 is TGTGCCAGCAGTTTATCACCCCGTGGGACAGATACGCAGTATTTT. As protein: CASSLSPRGTDTQYF.

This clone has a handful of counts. CDR3 loop: CAINRGEPQDTQYF. The CDR3 DNA follows: TGTGCCATCAATAGGGGGGAGCCACAAGATACGCAGTATTTT. The V gene is TRBV6-5, the J gene TRBJ2-3; perhaps D is TRBD1 or TRBD2 (6 bases each). Germline assignment: CDR1 MNHEY and CDR2 SVGAGI. V lost 10 bases, J lost 5 bases, and 19 bases lay in between. The CDR3 is 14 residues long.

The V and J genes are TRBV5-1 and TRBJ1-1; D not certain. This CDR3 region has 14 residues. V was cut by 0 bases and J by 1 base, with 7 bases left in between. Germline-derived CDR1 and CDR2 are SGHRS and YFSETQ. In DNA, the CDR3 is TGCGCCAGCAGCTTGGGAAGGGCGAACACTGAAGCTTTCTTT. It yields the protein CASSLGRANTEAFF.

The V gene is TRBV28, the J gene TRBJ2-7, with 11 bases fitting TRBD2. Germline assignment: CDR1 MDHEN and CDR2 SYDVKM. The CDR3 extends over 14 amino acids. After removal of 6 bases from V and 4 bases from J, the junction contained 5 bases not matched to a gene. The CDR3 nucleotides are TGTGCCAGCAGCTATAGCGGGAGGGGGTACGAGCAGTACTTC. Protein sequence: CASSYSGRGYEQYF.

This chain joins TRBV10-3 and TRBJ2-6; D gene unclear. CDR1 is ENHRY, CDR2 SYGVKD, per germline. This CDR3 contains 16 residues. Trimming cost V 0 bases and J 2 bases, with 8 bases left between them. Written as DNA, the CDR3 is TGTGCCATCAGTGAGTCGACCAGAGCTGGGGCCAACGTCCTGACTTTC. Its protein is CAISESTRAGANVLTF.

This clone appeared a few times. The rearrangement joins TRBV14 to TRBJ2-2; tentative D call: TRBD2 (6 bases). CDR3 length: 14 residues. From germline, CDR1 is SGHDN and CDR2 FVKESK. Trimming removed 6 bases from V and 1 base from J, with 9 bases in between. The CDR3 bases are TGTGCCAGCAGTTCCGGGGGGAACACCGGGGAGCTGTTTTTT. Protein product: CASSSGGNTGELFF.